The 8 T cell receptor beta chains below come from one sample, sequenced in a study of T cell responses to AZD1222 COVID-19 vaccine. Libraries were prepared by immunoSEQ multiplex PCR; TCRdb keeps only in-frame clonotypes and omits some of them. Among more than 90,000 clones listed, 80% to 85% were seen once. The input for sequencing was peripheral blood, taken on day 0 of AZD1222 vaccination. These receptors originate from an adult in good health.

This rearrangement joins TRBV6-1 to TRBJ2-4, with TRBD1 matching 8 bases. The germline CDR1 and CDR2 sequences are MNHNS and SASEGT. The CDR3 is 14 amino acids. The J segment lost 9 bases and the V segment lost 1 base, leaving 5 bases of the junction unmatched. The CDR3 DNA is TGTGCCAGCAGTGAAGGGGGGACAGGCCTCATTCAGTACTTC. This sequence encodes CASSEGGTGLIQYF.

The chain carries TRBV28 and TRBJ2-2; D is perhaps TRBD2 (5 bases). The CDR3 contains 14 residues. The germline V gene encodes CDR1 MDHEN and CDR2 SYDVKM. V lost 9 bases, J lost 1 base, and 12 bases lay in between. The CDR3 sequence is CASRSGGNTGELFF. The CDR3 coding sequence is TGTGCCAGTCGCAGCGGCGGGAACACCGGGGAGCTGTTTTTT.

The J gene is TRBJ2-7, the V gene TRBV29-1; D might be TRBD1 (6 bases). Germline CDR1 and CDR2: SQVTM and ANQGSEA. The V end lost 0 bases, the J end lost 5 bases, and 11 bases lay between the germline ends. The CDR3 loop spans 13 amino acids. CDR3 nucleotides: TGCAGCGTTGAAGAGTTCAGGGGAGACGAGCAGTACTTC. Amino acids: CSVEEFRGDEQYF.

The rearrangement joins TRBV25-1 to TRBJ1-6, with TRBD1 matching 7 bases. J gave up 9 bases and V 6 bases, and 8 bases lay outside the gene matches. Germline loops: CDR1 MGHDK, CDR2 SYGVNS. This CDR3 is 14 amino acids long. CDR3 sequence: CASRATGNSSPLHF. The CDR3 DNA sequence: TGTGCCAGCAGGGCGACAGGGAATAGTTCACCCCTCCACTTT.

The J gene is TRBJ2-7, the V gene TRBV29-1; D unresolved. The CDR3 extends over 12 amino acids. CDR1 and CDR2 (germline): SQVTM, ANQGSEA. V dropped 0 bases and J dropped 3 bases, with 6 bases sitting between them. This CDR3 is CSVEERDYEQYF. The CDR3 DNA is TGCAGCGTTGAAGAACGAGACTACGAGCAGTACTTC.

The genes are TRBV3-1 (or the pseudogene TRBV3-2) and TRBJ2-3; 7 bases align to TRBD1. V shed 4 bases and J 2 bases; nucleotides not matched to a gene: 3. The CDR3 covers 14 residues. Per germline, CDR1 LGHDT and CDR2 YNNKEL (reference sequence). The CDR3 spells CASSRTGSTDTQYF. The CDR3 bases are TGTGCCAGCAGCCGGACAGGTTCCACAGATACGCAGTATTTT.

The chain recombines TRBV5-1 with TRBJ2-5; TRBD2 aligns across 10 bases. Trimming removed 4 bases from V and 5 bases from J; junction bases left unmatched: 11. The CDR3 loop spans 16 amino acids. Germline CDR1 SGHRS, CDR2 YFSETQ. For the CDR3, the DNA is TGCGCCAGCAGCCAGGAGCGGGGGGGCCTTGTGGAGACCCAGTACTTC. This translates into CASSQERGGLVETQYF. The full variable domain, in which reference TRBV5-1 and TRBJ2-5 provide the parts outside the CDR3, is KAGVTQTPRYLIKTRGQQVTLSCSPISGHRSVSWYQQTPGQGLQFLFEYFSETQRNKGNFPGRFSGRQFSNSRSEMNVSTLELGDSALYLCASSQERGGLVETQYFGPGTRLLVL.

V usage is TRBV29-1 and J usage is TRBJ2-2; a possible D gene is TRBD2 (7 bases). Germline V gene sequence: CDR1 SQVTM, CDR2 ANQGSEA. This CDR3 has 13 residues. Trimming took off 4 bases at V and 4 bases at J, with 10 bases between the two ends. The CDR3 protein is CSVVRGATGELFF. The CDR3 bases are TGCAGCGTTGTCCGGGGGGCCACCGGGGAGCTGTTTTTT.